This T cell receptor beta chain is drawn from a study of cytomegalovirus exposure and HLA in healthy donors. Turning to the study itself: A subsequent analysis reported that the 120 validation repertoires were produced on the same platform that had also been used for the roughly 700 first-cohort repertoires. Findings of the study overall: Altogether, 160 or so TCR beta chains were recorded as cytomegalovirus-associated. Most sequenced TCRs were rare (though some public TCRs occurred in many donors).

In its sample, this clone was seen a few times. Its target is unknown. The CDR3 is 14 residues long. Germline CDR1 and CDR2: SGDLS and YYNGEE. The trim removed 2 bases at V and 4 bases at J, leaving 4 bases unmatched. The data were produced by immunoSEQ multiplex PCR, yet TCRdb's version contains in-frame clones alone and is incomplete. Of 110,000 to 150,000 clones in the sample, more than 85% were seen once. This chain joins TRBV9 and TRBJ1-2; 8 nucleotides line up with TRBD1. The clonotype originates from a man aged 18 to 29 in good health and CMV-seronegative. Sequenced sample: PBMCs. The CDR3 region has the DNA TGTGCCAGCAGCGTCGGACAGGGAACCTATGGCTACACCTTC. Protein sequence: CASSVGQGTYGYTF.